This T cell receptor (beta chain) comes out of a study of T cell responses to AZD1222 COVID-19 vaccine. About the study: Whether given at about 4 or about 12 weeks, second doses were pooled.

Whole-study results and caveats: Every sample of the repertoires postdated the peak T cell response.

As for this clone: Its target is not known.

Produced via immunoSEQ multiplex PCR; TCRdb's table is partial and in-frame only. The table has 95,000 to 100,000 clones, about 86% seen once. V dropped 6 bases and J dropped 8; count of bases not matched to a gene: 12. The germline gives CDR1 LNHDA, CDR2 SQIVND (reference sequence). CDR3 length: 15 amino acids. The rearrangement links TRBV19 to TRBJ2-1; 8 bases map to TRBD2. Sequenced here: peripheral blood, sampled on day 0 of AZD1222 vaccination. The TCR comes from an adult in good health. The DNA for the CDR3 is TGTGCCAGTAGCCGCCCAGGAGACGGGAGGGATGAGCAGTTCTTC. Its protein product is CASSRPGDGRDEQFF.